One and the same sample provided the 8 T cell receptor beta chains below, sequenced in a study of shared clonotypes between healthy human individuals. The assay was immunoSEQ multiplex PCR, and TCRdb's table has in-frame clones only and misses some. The sample yields fewer than 400,000 clones, around 72% seen once. Sequencing was done on a sample of memory CD4+ T cells sorted from blood. Described subset: CD45RA-negative fraction. Receptors were obtained from a man aged 25-45 years in good health.

This clone has only a few counts. J is TRBJ2-3 and V is TRBV7-8, with 7 positions matching TRBD2. Trimming took 2 bases from V and 1 from J; bases not matched to a gene: 9. This CDR3 region has 17 residues. Germline CDR1 and CDR2: SGHVS and FQNEAQ. The CDR3 bases are TGTGCCAGCAGCTTAAATGGCGGGAGACCGGGCACAGATACGCAGTATTTT. It specifies CASSLNGGRPGTDTQYF. Supplemented by reference TRBV7-8 and TRBJ2-3, the full variable domain reads GAGVSQSPRYKVAKRGQDVALRCDPISGHVSLFWYQQALGQGPEFLTYFQNEAQLDKSGLPSDRFFAERPEGSVSTLKIQRTQQEDSAVYLCASSLNGGRPGTDTQYFGPGTRLTVL.

The rearrangement uses TRBV9 and TRBJ2-5; D not certain. The CDR3 has 14 amino acids. V lost 0 bases, J lost 3 bases, and 9 bases lay in between. Germline V gene sequence: CDR1 SGDLS, CDR2 YYNGEE. The CDR3 loop is CASSVGGKEETQYF. The CDR3 bases are TGTGCCAGCAGCGTAGGTGGCAAAGAAGAGACCCAGTACTTC.

This clone was seen only a few times. This sequence joins TRBV7-9 and TRBJ2-2, with 9 bases fitting TRBD1. The CDR3 is 16 amino acids. V shed 1 base and J 3 bases; nucleotides not matched to a gene: 3. The germline gives CDR1 SEHNR, CDR2 FQNEAQ (reference sequence). The CDR3 DNA follows: TGTGCCAGCAGCTTAGGACAGGGGGGTGACACCGGGGAGCTGTTTTTT. Translated, it gives CASSLGQGGDTGELFF. Using reference TRBV7-9 and TRBJ2-2 for the parts outside the CDR3, the full variable domain is DTGVSQNPRHKITKRGQNVTFRCDPISEHNRLYWYRQTLGQGPEFLTYFQNEAQLEKSRLLSDRFSAERPKGSFSTLEIQRTEQGDSAMYLCASSLGQGGDTGELFFGEGSRLTVL.

This clone was seen more than once but under ten times. The rearrangement joins TRBV2 to TRBJ1-1; possible D gene TRBD1, 6 bases. V lost 8 bases to trimming and J lost 1 base, with 14 bases between them. CDR1 SNHLY and CDR2 FYNNEI come from the germline V gene. CDR3 length: 14 residues. The CDR3 DNA sequence: TGTGCCAGCGGGGACAAGGCGAGGAACACTGAAGCTTTCTTT. Encoded protein: CASGDKARNTEAFF.

V gene TRBV6-1 combines with J gene TRBJ2-1, with D maybe TRBD2 (6 bases). V was pared by 4 bases and J by 0 bases, with 25 bases between. The CDR3 has 20 residues. CDR1 and CDR2 from the germline V gene are MNHNS and SASEGT. This CDR3 is CASSVGWGREAKGSYNEQFF. The CDR3 coding sequence is TGTGCCAGCAGTGTGGGTTGGGGCAGGGAGGCGAAGGGCTCCTACAATGAGCAGTTCTTC.

The genes are TRBV4-1 and TRBJ2-2; D remains ambiguous. V lost 1 base, J lost 5 bases, and 5 bases lay in between. The CDR3 has 13 amino acids. Germline V gives CDR1 MGHRA, CDR2 YSYEKL. The CDR3 nucleotides read TGCGCCAGCAGCCAAGTCCGGACCGGGGAGCTGTTTTTT. Encoded protein: CASSQVRTGELFF.

The J gene is TRBJ2-1, the V gene TRBV5-1; 11 bases line up with TRBD2. CDR3 size: 16 residues. The germline V gene has CDR1 SGHRS and CDR2 YFSETQ. After removal of 4 bases from V and 5 bases from J, the junction contained 8 bases not matched to a gene. CDR3 nucleotide sequence: TGCGCCAGCAGCCTAGTGGGACTAGCGGAAAACAATGAGCAGTTCTTC. Encoded protein: CASSLVGLAENNEQFF.

The J gene is TRBJ2-2, the V gene TRBV5-6; D ambiguous. Germline V CDR1 and CDR2: SGHDT, YYEEEE. The CDR3 consists of 13 residues. V lost 4 bases, J lost 1 base, and 5 bases lay in between. CDR3 protein: CASSSRNTGELFF. CDR3 DNA: TGTGCCAGCAGCAGCAGGAACACCGGGGAGCTGTTTTTT.